This TCR beta chain was sequenced in a study of T cells after yellow fever vaccination. The wider study: Some fractions had low cell numbers, and these were prepared with SMART-Seq v4 Ultra Low Input.

Study-wide findings and caveats: A weaker secondary response peaked on day 5, the primary on day 15. Overlap between CD4 and CD8 compartments was detected for a small share of clonotypes. Post-booster samples contained most primary-vaccination clones (nearly 98% CD4, about 85% CD8).

TCRdb passed the 5' RACE reads through MiXCR, listing each CDR3 protein once. This table has about 200,000 distinct CDR3 sequences, 3% to 4% appearing once. This clonotype showed up just once. Antigen unknown. This receptor was identified in a man aged 18 to 35 who received the YFV17D yellow fever vaccine. The sample was CD4+ T cells sorted from PBMCs, taken 10 days after the yellow fever booster vaccination.

Written as DNA, the CDR3 is TGTGCCAGCAGCTGGGGGGGGGCGAATGGCTACACCTTC. Translating it yields CASSWGGANGYTF. The J gene is TRBJ1-2, the V gene TRBV6-5, with a tentative D call TRBD1 (6 bases). The germline V gene encodes CDR1 MNHEY and CDR2 SVGAGI. Trimming cost V 6 bases and J 6 bases, with 14 bases left between them. This CDR3 has 13 residues.